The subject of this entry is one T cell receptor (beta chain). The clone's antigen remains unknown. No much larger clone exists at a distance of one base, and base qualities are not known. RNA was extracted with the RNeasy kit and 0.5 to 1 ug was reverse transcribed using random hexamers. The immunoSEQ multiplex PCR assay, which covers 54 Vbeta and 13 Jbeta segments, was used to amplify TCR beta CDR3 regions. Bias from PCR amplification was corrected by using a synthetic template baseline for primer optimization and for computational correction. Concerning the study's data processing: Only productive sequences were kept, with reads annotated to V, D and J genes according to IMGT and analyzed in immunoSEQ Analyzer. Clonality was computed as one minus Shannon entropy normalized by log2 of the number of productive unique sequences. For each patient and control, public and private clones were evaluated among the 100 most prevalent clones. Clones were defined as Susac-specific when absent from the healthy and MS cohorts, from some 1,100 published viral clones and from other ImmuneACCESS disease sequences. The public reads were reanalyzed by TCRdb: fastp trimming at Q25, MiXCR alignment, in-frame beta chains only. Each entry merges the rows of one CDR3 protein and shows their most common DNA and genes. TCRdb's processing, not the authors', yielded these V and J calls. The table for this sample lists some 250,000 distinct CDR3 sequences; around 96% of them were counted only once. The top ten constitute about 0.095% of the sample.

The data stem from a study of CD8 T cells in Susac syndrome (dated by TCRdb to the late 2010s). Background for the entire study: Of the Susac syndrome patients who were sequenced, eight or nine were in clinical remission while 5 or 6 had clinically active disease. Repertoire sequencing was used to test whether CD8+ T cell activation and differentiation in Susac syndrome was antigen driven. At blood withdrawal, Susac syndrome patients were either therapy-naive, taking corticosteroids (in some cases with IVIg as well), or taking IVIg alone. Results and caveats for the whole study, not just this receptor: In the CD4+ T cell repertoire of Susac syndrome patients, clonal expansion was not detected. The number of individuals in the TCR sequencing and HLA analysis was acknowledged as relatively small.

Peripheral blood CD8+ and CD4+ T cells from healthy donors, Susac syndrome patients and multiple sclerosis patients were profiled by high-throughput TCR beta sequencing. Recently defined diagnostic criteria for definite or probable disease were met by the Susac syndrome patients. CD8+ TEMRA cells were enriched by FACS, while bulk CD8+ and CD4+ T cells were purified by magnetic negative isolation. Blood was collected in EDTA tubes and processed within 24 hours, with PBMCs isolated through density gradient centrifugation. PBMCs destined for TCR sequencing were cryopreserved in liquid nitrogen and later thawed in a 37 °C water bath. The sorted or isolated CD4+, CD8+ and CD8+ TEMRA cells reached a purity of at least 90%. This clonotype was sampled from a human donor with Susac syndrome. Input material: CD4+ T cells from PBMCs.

In nucleotide form, the sequence is TGTGCCAGCAGTTTGAGAGGCCACGAGCAGTACTTC. This translates into CASSLRGHEQYF. In this chain, TRBV27 is recombined with TRBJ2-7, with the D gene not confidently named. The CDR3 runs 12 residues from the cysteine to the phenylalanine. The entry retains the CDR3 DNA only, 36 bases that are in frame from base 1. Based on the germline V gene (reference sequence), the CDR1 and CDR2 sequences are MNHEY and SMNVEV. Between the V and J ends, shortened by 3 bases and 5 bases respectively, the junction contains 8 bases.